This T cell receptor (beta chain) was captured in a study of OX40 agonist ivuxolimab in advanced cancers. The overall study: Patients with prior anti-PD-1, anti-PD-L1 or anti-CTLA-4 therapy were eligible; roughly 40% had some. Points from the study as a whole: With doses of 0.1 to 3.0 mg/kg, CD4+ and CD8+ blood T cells had undergone clonal expansion by week 6.

Collection of blood occurred at baseline, at cycle 4 day 1, and at cycle 7 day 1. This clone showed up just once. Its antigen is currently unknown. CDR1 MGHRA and CDR2 YSYEKL come from the germline V gene. J gave up 2 bases and V 3 bases, and 10 bases lay outside the gene matches. The CDR3 is 16 residues long. The table came from immunoSEQ multiplex PCR; TCRdb's copy has only in-frame clones and leaves some out. This table holds some 95,000 clones, roughly 84% found once. The TCR was taken from an adult with an advanced solid tumor such as melanoma, head and neck, liver or kidney cancer. The chain uses TRBV4-1 and TRBJ2-7, with 7 bases aligning to TRBD2. The material sequenced was CD4+ or CD8+ T cells sorted from blood, taken in a trial of the OX40 agonist ivuxolimab. In DNA, the CDR3 is TGCGCCAGCAGCCACCCCTTTTTGGGAGGGACCTACGAGCAGTACTTC. It yields the protein CASSHPFLGGTYEQYF.